These 21 T cell receptor beta chains came from one sample sequenced in a study of CD8+CD57+ T cells in acquired aplastic anemia. Template material for TCR beta VDJ and CDR3 profiling consisted of genomic DNA. TCRdb fed the reads into MiXCR, producing one record per CDR3 protein. In the table there are over 250,000 distinct CDR3 sequences, approximately 58% of which are singletons. All sequencing subjects had displayed CD8+CD57+ cell expansion on flow cytometry. The sequencing input was sorted CD4+, CD8+, or CD8+CD57+ T cells (not recorded which) from PBMCs. These receptors all stem from a human donor with aplastic anemia.

For this clonotype: A read error is likely, as this CDR3 ends without the conserved phenylalanine or tryptophan. The chain recombines TRBV10-3 with TRBJ2-7; 9 nucleotides align to TRBD2. The germline V gene has CDR1 ENHRY and CDR2 SYGVKD. The CDR3 is 15 amino acids. The DNA for the CDR3 is TGTTCCATCAGTCCCATTTCTAGCGGGACCTACGAGCAGTACCTC. Protein product: CSISPISSGTYEQYL.

This chain uses TRBV9 with TRBJ1-4; D remains ambiguous. Germline V gene data show CDR1 as SGDLS and CDR2 as YYNGEE. Trimming pared 4 bases from V and 1 base from J, leaving 14 bases between. This CDR3 has 16 residues. The CDR3 DNA reads as TGTGCCAGCAGCACCCGAGAGGTTCAAACTAATGAAAAACTGTTTTTT. Encoded protein: CASSTREVQTNEKLFF.

This chain connects TRBV19 to TRBJ1-3; possible D gene TRBD1, 5 bases. V was trimmed by 5 bases and J by 12 bases, leaving 23 bases between them. CDR1 is LNHDA, CDR2 SQIVND, per germline (reference sequence). The CDR3 consists of 15 residues. In nucleotides, the CDR3 is TGTGCCAGTAGTCCCCAGGGAGGATATGGAGACAACATATATTTT. Translated: CASSPQGGYGDNIYF.

The chain has TRBV6-5 and TRBJ2-4; D gene unclear. Trimming stripped 0 bases from V and 6 bases from J, with 9 bases between. The CDR3 length is 14 residues. CDR1 MNHEY and CDR2 SVGAGI come from the germline V gene. As DNA, the CDR3 is TGTGCCAGCAGTTACTCGGTGCTCTCAAACATTCAGTACTTC. Translating it yields CASSYSVLSNIQYF.

This clonotype has ten or more counts. The genes are TRBV5-8 and TRBJ2-3, with 9 bases fitting TRBD2. CDR3 length equals 15 residues. Trimming took 3 bases from V and 1 from J; bases not matched to a gene: 3. CDR1 and CDR2 from the germline V gene are SGHTS and YDEGEE. The CDR3 reads CASSSKRGGTDTQYF. The CDR3 bases are TGTGCCAGCAGCTCAAAGCGGGGGGGCACAGATACGCAGTATTTT.

The V gene is TRBV20-1, the J gene TRBJ2-3; D uncertain. CDR1 and CDR2 from the germline V gene are DFQATT and SNEGSKA (reference sequence). The CDR3 sequence is 14 residues long. Trimming shortened V by 2 bases and J by 3 bases, and 12 bases separated the two germline ends. The CDR3 DNA reads as TGCAGTGCTAGATCGGCTATCGGTACAGATACGCAGTATTTT. Protein: CSARSAIGTDTQYF.

The chain's CDR3 is CASRTSGTQQFF. The CDR3 nucleotides read TGTGCCAGTAGAACGAGCGGGACCCAGCAGTTCTTC. The J gene is TRBJ2-1, the V gene TRBV19; 7 nucleotides line up with TRBD2. Trimming at V came to 6 bases and at J to 11 bases, leaving 7 bases not matched to a gene. The CDR3 is made up of 12 amino acids. Germline CDR1 LNHDA, CDR2 SQIVND (reference sequence).

As to this clonotype: One end of the junction is discordant with germline, which a read error may explain. This chain connects TRBV7-8 to TRBJ2-2, with a tentative D call TRBD2 (5 bases). The germline V gene has CDR1 SGHVS and CDR2 FQNEAQ. This CDR3 region has 13 residues. CDR3 DNA sequence: TGTGCCAGCAGCTTAGTAGGCACCGGGGAGCCGTTTTTT. It is translated as CASSLVGTGEPFF. Combining the CDR3 with reference TRBV7-8 and TRBJ2-2 gives the whole variable domain GAGVSQSPRYKVAKRGQDVALRCDPISGHVSLFWYQQALGQGPEFLTYFQNEAQLDKSGLPSDRFFAERPEGSVSTLKIQRTQQEDSAVYLCASSLVGTGEPFFGEGSRLTVL.

The chain couples TRBV5-4 to TRBJ2-5; TRBD1 matches at 9 bases. CDR3 length: 15 residues. The germline V gene encodes CDR1 SGHNT and CDR2 YYREEE (reference sequence). Trimming at V came to 0 bases and at J to 4 bases, leaving 4 bases not matched to a gene. CDR3 bases: TGTGCCAGCAGCTTGGACAGGGGGCGCGGAGAGACCCAGTACTTC. Protein product: CASSLDRGRGETQYF.

In regard to this clonotype: One base away lies a much larger clone, so this may be a sequencing read error. The rearrangement joins TRBV15 to TRBJ1-3; TRBD1 might be the D (5 bases). The CDR3 has 15 residues. V lost 3 bases and J 1 base, leaving 10 bases between the germline ends. Germline loops: CDR1 LNHNV, CDR2 YYDKDF (reference sequence). Here the CDR3 reads CATSSDRGSGNTIYF. CDR3 nucleotide sequence: TGTGCCACCAGCAGTGATCGGGGGTCTGGAAACACCATATATTTT.

The chain has TRBV20-1 and TRBJ2-7, with 8 bases matching TRBD1. With V trimmed by 6 bases and J by 3 bases, 4 bases remained unmatched. Germline lookup yields CDR1 DFQATT and CDR2 SNEGSKA (reference sequence). There are 12 residues in the CDR3. Here the CDR3 reads CSASTGGYEQYF. DNA for the CDR3: TGCAGTGCCAGCACAGGGGGCTACGAGCAGTACTTC.

The chain carries TRBV29-1 and TRBJ2-5; 11 bases map to TRBD2. V was pared by 6 bases and J by 4 bases, with 16 bases of the junction left unmatched. CDR1 is SQVTM, CDR2 ANQGSEA, per germline. The CDR3 length is 17 residues. CDR3 loop: CSVRDSTSGSRPETQYF. The CDR3 nucleotides read TGCAGCGTCCGGGACAGTACTAGCGGGAGCCGGCCAGAGACCCAGTACTTC. Full variable domain (missing parts from reference TRBV29-1 and TRBJ2-5): SAVISQKPSRDICQRGTSLTIQCQVDSQVTMMFWYRQQPGQSLTLIATANQGSEATYESGFVIDKFPISRPNLTFSTLTVSNMSPEDSSIYLCSVRDSTSGSRPETQYFGPGTRLLVL.

The DNA of the CDR3 is TGTGCCACCAGCAGCGCCTCATCGACTAGCACAGATACGCAGTATTTT. It specifies CATSSASSTSTDTQYF. The rearrangement joins TRBV15 to TRBJ2-3; the D is unclear. The CDR3 length is 16 residues. Germline V gives CDR1 LNHNV, CDR2 YYDKDF (reference sequence). Between the trimmed V and J ends, which lost 3 bases and 0 bases, there was a span of 13 bases. Using reference TRBV15 and TRBJ2-3 for the parts outside the CDR3, the full variable domain is DAMVIQNPRYQVTQFGKPVTLSCSQTLNHNVMYWYQQKSSQAPKLLFHYYDKDFNNEADTPDNFQSRRPNTSFCFLDIRSPGLGDTAMYLCATSSASSTSTDTQYFGPGTRLTVL.

The V and J genes are TRBV5-5 and TRBJ1-1, with a weak D call TRBD1 (5 bases). CDR1 is SGHKS, CDR2 YYEKEE, per germline (reference sequence). V was trimmed by 5 bases and J by 0 bases, leaving 11 bases between them. The CDR3 spans 14 residues. The CDR3 spells CASRSGTLNTEAFF. The CDR3 nucleotides are TGTGCCAGCAGGAGCGGGACCTTGAACACTGAAGCTTTCTTT.

The chain combines TRBV7-9 with TRBJ2-5; weak D call: TRBD2 (5 bases). Between the trimmed V and J ends, which lost 1 base and 2 bases, there was a span of 11 bases. Germline V gene lookup returns CDR1 SEHNR and CDR2 FQNEAQ (reference sequence). The CDR3 is 15 residues long. For the CDR3, the DNA is TGTGCCAGCAGCTTAGTGGGAGCCGTACAAGAGACCCAGTACTTC. It translates to CASSLVGAVQETQYF.

This clonotype came up a few times. The chain's CDR3 is CASSPIKQGGYGYTF. As DNA, the CDR3 is TGTGCCAGCAGCCCCATCAAGCAGGGGGGCTATGGCTACACCTTC. The chain employs TRBV3-1 and TRBJ1-2, with 7 bases lining up with TRBD1. The CDR3 runs 15 residues. Germline V gives CDR1 LGHDT, CDR2 YNNKEL (reference sequence). Germline trimming cut 4 bases from V and 4 bases from J; bases unmatched to any gene: 9.

This clonotype has just a few counts. The CDR3 reads CASSYKTGFDYEQYF. CDR3 nucleotide sequence: TGTGCCAGCAGCTACAAGACCGGTTTTGACTACGAGCAGTACTTC. The chain employs TRBV7-2 and TRBJ2-7; no definite D call. Trimming stripped 4 bases from V and 3 bases from J, with 16 bases between. This CDR3 region has 15 residues. The germline V gene has CDR1 SGHTA and CDR2 FQGNSA.

In the case of this clonotype: The CDR3 carries no conserved terminal phenylalanine or tryptophan, so it likely arises from a read error. The DNA is omitted, as the CDR3 cannot be located on it reliably, and the CDR3 follows TCRdb's listing. V is TRBV9 and J is TRBJ2-7; no check of the table's D call, TRBD2, against the DNA was made. The CDR3 is made up of 9 amino acids, end residues included. Germline-derived CDR1 and CDR2 are SGDLS and YYNGEE. This CDR3 reads CASSVELAG.

This clonotype was counted only a few times. The genes are TRBV7-2 and TRBJ2-7, with 11 bases identical to TRBD2. V lost 4 bases to trimming and J lost 7 bases; unmatched junction nucleotides: 6. Per the germline V gene, CDR1 is SGHTA and CDR2 is FQGNSA. This CDR3 is 14 amino acids long. CDR3 nucleotides: TGTGCCAGCAGCTCCCGGACTAGCGGGTCTGAGCAGTACTTC. It encodes CASSSRTSGSEQYF.

This chain joins TRBV11-2 and TRBJ2-1; 9 bases map to TRBD2. The length of the CDR3 is 13 residues. CDR1 and CDR2 (germline): SGHAT, FQNNGV. V lost 10 bases, J lost 10 bases, and 11 bases stayed unmatched. The DNA of the CDR3 is TGTGCCACCCAGCGGGAGGCACCGGGGGAGCAGTTCTTC. Residues: CATQREAPGEQFF.

This rearrangement joins TRBV3-1 to TRBJ2-1, with D uncertain. The CDR3 sequence is 14 residues long. Germline CDR1 reads LGHDT; CDR2 reads YNNKEL (reference sequence). V lost 4 bases and J 5 bases, leaving 12 bases between the germline ends. In nucleotides, the CDR3 is TGTGCCAGCAGCCCGCCCGGGTGGGACAATGAGCAGTTCTTC. It yields the protein CASSPPGWDNEQFF.